One sample yielded the 29 T cell receptor beta chains listed below, sequenced in a study of T-cell reconstitution after alpha-beta-depleted transplantation in children (TCRdb year 2016). The label giving this sample's treatment or condition can be read as: allogeneic hematopoietic cell transplantation with graft depleted of TCRalphabeta T cells and CD19 B cells. To prepare the library, PCR was applied. These reads were obtained on an Illumina HiSeq 2500. TCR libraries were prepared with molecular barcoding, using unique molecular identifiers to normalize TCRbeta repertoire quantification. In TCRdb, the public reads were trimmed at Q25 with fastp and aligned with MiXCR, with productive beta chains retained. CDR3 protein sequences are deduplicated, and each keeps its most common genes and DNA. The sample records 800,000 to 1,000,000 distinct CDR3 sequences, around 30% of which are singletons. Over 25% of the sample belongs to the ten largest clones.

This specimen was PBMCs, mostly from graft donor cells, taken 360 days after TCRalphabeta/CD19-depleted stem cell transplant. The origin of the receptors is a boy under two years old who had a stem cell transplant for SCID, so the T cells may come from the graft donor.

This chain uses TRBV5-1 with TRBJ2-3; D perhaps matches TRBD1 (7 bases). The CDR3 runs 18 residues. CDR1 is SGHRS, CDR2 YFSETQ, per germline. V was trimmed by 8 bases and J by 2 bases, leaving 27 bases between them. CDR3 loop: CASSRQGGGENPTDTQYF. CDR3 DNA sequence: TGCGCCAGTTCCCGACAGGGAGGTGGCGAAAATCCCACAGATACGCAGTATTTT. Full variable domain (remainder filled in from reference TRBV5-1 and TRBJ2-3): KAGVTQTPRYLIKTRGQQVTLSCSPISGHRSVSWYQQTPGQGLQFLFEYFSETQRNKGNFPGRFSGRQFSNSRSEMNVSTLELGDSALYLCASSRQGGGENPTDTQYFGPGTRLTVL.

Comments on this clonotype: A much larger clone lies a single base off, so this may be a read error. The chain employs TRBV5-8 and TRBJ2-1; D not resolved. Germline CDR1 SGHTS, CDR2 YDEGEE. The CDR3 contains 12 residues. CDR3 amino acids: CASSLVNNEHFF. The DNA of the CDR3 is TGTGCCAGCAGCTTAGTAAACAATGAGCATTTCTTC.

This clonotype was observed once. The chain has TRBV5-1 and TRBJ2-2, with 7 bases aligning to TRBD1. Germline CDR1 reads SGHRS; CDR2 reads YFSETQ. This CDR3 region has 15 residues. The V segment lost 6 bases and the J segment 2 bases; nucleotides outside the gene matches: 7. CDR3 sequence (DNA): TGCGCCAGCAAGATCGGGACAGCCAACACCGGGGAGCTGTTTTTT. Amino acid sequence: CASKIGTANTGELFF.

This clonotype has only a few counts. No conserved phenylalanine or tryptophan is present at the end of the CDR3, so a read error is the likely explanation. The DNA is left out, because the CDR3 cannot be placed on it with certainty; the CDR3 is given as TCRdb lists it. The chain links TRBV6-1 to TRBJ1-6; TRBD1, as called in the table, went unchecked against the DNA. The length of the CDR3 is 13 amino acids, counting both ends. Per the germline V gene, CDR1 is MNHNS and CDR2 is SASEGT. The CDR3 is CASSENSRGQGLL.

This rearrangement joins TRBV27 to TRBJ2-7; the D gene is possibly TRBD2 (6 bases). Deletions cut 3 bases from V and 3 bases from J, with 15 bases between. This CDR3 comprises 15 residues. Germline loops: CDR1 MNHEY, CDR2 SMNVEV (reference sequence). The DNA of the CDR3 is TGTGCCAGCAGTTTCGCCGGAGGGCTTCACTACGAGCAGTACTTC. Translating gives CASSFAGGLHYEQYF.

The rearrangement joins TRBV27 to TRBJ2-7, with 9 bases fitting TRBD2. Per the germline V gene, CDR1 is MNHEY and CDR2 is SMNVEV (reference sequence). The junction had 7 bases not matched to a gene; V was cut back by 2 bases and J by 5 bases. This CDR3 spans 15 amino acids. CDR3 DNA: TGTGCCAGCAGTTTAGCGGGGGGGCCGAGCGACGAGCAGTACTTC. Encoded protein: CASSLAGGPSDEQYF.

The chain uses TRBV7-2 and TRBJ1-1, with 7 bases fitting TRBD1. CDR3 length equals 13 residues. The germline V gene has CDR1 SGHTA and CDR2 FQGNSA. The ends lost 2 bases at V and 8 bases at J; junction bases unmatched: 5. CDR3 amino acids: CASSLFRTGEAFF. The CDR3 DNA sequence: TGTGCCAGCAGCTTATTTCGGACAGGCGAAGCTTTCTTT.

The CDR3 reads CASSMTGGGQPQHF. Here the CDR3 DNA reads TGTGCCAGCAGCATGACAGGGGGAGGTCAGCCCCAGCATTTT. The genes are TRBV7-2 and TRBJ1-5, with 9 bases matching TRBD1. V lost 5 bases to trimming and J lost 6 bases; unmatched junction nucleotides: 5. The CDR3 is made up of 14 amino acids. Germline lookup yields CDR1 SGHTA and CDR2 FQGNSA.

This clonotype was picked up a small number of times. The chain uses TRBV12-3 or TRBV12-4 and TRBJ2-5; D is perhaps TRBD1 (6 bases). V dropped 6 bases and J dropped 0 bases, with 14 bases sitting between them. This CDR3 is built from 15 residues. Here the CDR3 reads CASSAADSYQETQYF. Here the CDR3 DNA reads TGTGCCAGCAGCGCTGCGGACAGCTACCAAGAGACCCAGTACTTC.

This chain links TRBV29-1 with TRBJ1-5; possible D gene TRBD1, 5 bases. CDR1 is SQVTM, CDR2 ANQGSEA, per germline. The V end lost 4 bases, the J end lost 5 bases, and 9 bases lay between the germline ends. The CDR3 is made up of 12 amino acids. The CDR3 here is CSVGVRDQPQHF. CDR3 sequence (DNA): TGCAGCGTTGGGGTCAGGGATCAGCCCCAGCATTTT.

The chain couples TRBV18 to TRBJ2-1; D gene ambiguous. V lost 0 bases and J lost 0, with 9 bases in between. Germline V gives CDR1 KGHSH, CDR2 LQKENI. CDR3 length: 16 amino acids. The CDR3 loop reads CASSPPEFISYNEQFF. In DNA, the CDR3 is TGTGCCAGCTCACCACCAGAGTTTATCTCCTACAATGAGCAGTTCTTC.

The rearrangement uses TRBV20-1 and TRBJ2-7, with TRBD2 identical over 14 bases. The CDR3 runs 16 residues. Germline V gene lookup returns CDR1 DFQATT and CDR2 SNEGSKA (reference sequence). After removal of 1 base from V and 2 bases from J, the junction contained 4 bases not matched to a gene. CDR3 region: CSARGGGLAGAYEQYF. CDR3 bases: TGCAGTGCTAGAGGTGGGGGACTAGCGGGGGCCTACGAGCAGTACTTC.

The chain has TRBV15 and TRBJ2-3, with 8 nucleotides matching TRBD2. The CDR3 has 16 amino acids. V lost 2 bases to trimming and J lost 5 bases; unmatched junction nucleotides: 9. In germline, CDR1 is LNHNV, CDR2 YYDKDF (reference sequence). In DNA form, the CDR3 reads TGTGCCACCAGCAGACGTAATAGCGGGGTCTTAGATACGCAGTATTTT. It specifies CATSRRNSGVLDTQYF.

This clonotype was detected a few times. This chain joins TRBV5-1 and TRBJ2-1; no firm D call. Germline V gene lookup returns CDR1 SGHRS and CDR2 YFSETQ. The CDR3 extends over 14 amino acids. Trimming left V 1 base short and J 5 bases short, with 10 bases between. The CDR3 DNA follows: TGCGCCAGCAGCTTGAGGGTACTCGACAATGAGCAGTTCTTC. Protein product: CASSLRVLDNEQFF.

The chain uses TRBV12-3 or TRBV12-4 and TRBJ2-1; unclear D gene. This CDR3 is built from 13 residues. V was shortened by 3 bases and J by 8 bases, with 11 bases between the two germline ends. The CDR3 nucleotides read TGTGCCAGCAGTTTGGTTAGGAGCGATGAGCAGTTCTTC. It is translated as CASSLVRSDEQFF.

The chain recombines TRBV6-5 with TRBJ2-7; the match to TRBD2 covers 7 bases. The V and J ends lost 4 bases and 2 bases, in that order; junction bases with no gene match: 8. The CDR3 runs to 15 residues. The germline V gene has CDR1 MNHEY and CDR2 SVGAGI. The DNA of the CDR3 is TGTGCCAGCAGTTCCTCTAGCGGAGTCCCCTACGAGCAGTACTTC. Translation gives CASSSSSGVPYEQYF.

The chain combines TRBV15 with TRBJ2-7; D remains ambiguous. V dropped 0 bases and J dropped 7 bases, with 7 bases sitting between them. The germline CDR1 and CDR2 sequences are LNHNV and YYDKDF (reference sequence). The CDR3 sequence is 12 residues long. DNA of the CDR3: TGTGCCACCAGCAGAGATGAGTCGGAGCAGTACTTC. Translating gives CATSRDESEQYF.

The V and J genes are TRBV20-1 and TRBJ2-7, with TRBD2 matching over 7 bases. The CDR3 covers 14 residues. With 6 bases clipped from V and 2 bases from J, the junction kept 10 bases outside the gene matches. Germline CDR1 and CDR2: DFQATT and SNEGSKA (reference sequence). The CDR3 reads CSASRSSGPYEQYF. CDR3 DNA: TGCAGTGCCTCGCGGTCTAGCGGTCCCTACGAGCAGTACTTC.

In its sample, this clonotype was seen a few times. V usage is TRBV20-1 and J usage is TRBJ1-5; 9 bases line up with TRBD1. V lost 0 bases and J lost 7; bases outside the gene matches: 7. Germline CDR1 reads DFQATT; CDR2 reads SNEGSKA (reference sequence). The CDR3 consists of 15 residues. The CDR3 reads CSARDPTGGVQPQHF. The CDR3 coding sequence is TGCAGTGCTAGAGACCCCACAGGGGGCGTGCAGCCCCAGCATTTT.

This chain connects TRBV7-2 to TRBJ1-2; tentatively, D is TRBD1 (5 bases). There are 14 residues in the CDR3. The germline V gene encodes CDR1 SGHTA and CDR2 FQGNSA. V was shortened by 1 base and J by 8 bases, with 14 bases between the two germline ends. CDR3 loop: CASSLDNRRCGYTF. The CDR3, as DNA: TGTGCCAGCAGCTTAGATAACAGGAGGTGCGGCTACACCTTC.

This chain connects TRBV11-1 to TRBJ1-1; D is undetermined. The ends were cut back, 2 bases at V and 4 bases at J, with 8 bases in the middle. Per germline, CDR1 SGHAT and CDR2 FQDESV (reference sequence). This CDR3 is built from 13 residues. CDR3 sequence: CASSLWETTEAFF. The DNA for the CDR3 is TGTGCCAGCAGCTTATGGGAGACCACTGAAGCTTTCTTT.

This clonotype was recorded a few times. V usage is TRBV7-8 and J usage is TRBJ2-1; the D call may be TRBD1 or TRBD2 (5 bases each). V dropped 8 bases and J dropped 2 bases, with 16 bases sitting between them. CDR3 size: 15 residues. Germline V gene lookup returns CDR1 SGHVS and CDR2 FQNEAQ. CDR3 DNA sequence: TGTGCCAGCGAAAGAGGGGATTTACCCTACAATGAGCAGTTCTTC. Its translation is CASERGDLPYNEQFF.

The rearrangement uses TRBV6-1 and TRBJ1-2; D possibly corresponds to TRBD1 (5 bases). V was cut by 7 bases and J by 4 bases, with 16 bases left in between. This CDR3 comprises 14 residues. CDR1 and CDR2 from the germline V gene are MNHNS and SASEGT. DNA of the CDR3: TGTGCCAGCAACCTCGGGGACGGTCTCTATGGCTACACCTTC. Translating gives CASNLGDGLYGYTF.

A few counts support this clonotype. The V gene is TRBV12-3 or TRBV12-4, the J gene TRBJ2-7; TRBD1 aligns across 7 bases. The CDR3 contains 13 residues. J lost 4 bases, V lost 4 bases, and 4 bases had no gene match. CDR3 coding DNA: TGTGCCAGCAGTTGGGTCAGGGGGTACGAGCAGTACTTC. It yields the protein CASSWVRGYEQYF.

This chain connects TRBV7-3 to TRBJ2-2; 7 nucleotides align to TRBD1. The germline gives CDR1 SGHTA, CDR2 FQGTGA. The CDR3 loop spans 17 amino acids. The J segment lost 2 bases and the V segment lost 5 bases, leaving 11 bases of the junction unmatched. The CDR3, as DNA: TGTGCCAGCAGCCTTGGGACAGCGCCTCTCAACACCGGGGAGCTGTTTTTT. It specifies CASSLGTAPLNTGELFF.

This clonotype was detected only a few times. V gene TRBV2 combines with J gene TRBJ2-3, with 11 bases aligning to TRBD1. CDR3 size: 16 residues. V gave up 4 bases and J gave up 9 bases; unmatched junction bases: 12. Germline V gives CDR1 SNHLY, CDR2 FYNNEI. CDR3 nucleotides: TGTGCCAGCAGTGTTCGGGACAGGGGGACGGGTTTGACGCAGTATTTT. This codes for CASSVRDRGTGLTQYF.

This clonotype was detected a few times. This chain links TRBV20-1 with TRBJ2-3, with 7 bases lining up with TRBD2. The V segment lost 5 bases and the J segment 5 bases; nucleotides outside the gene matches: 13. The CDR3 covers 15 residues. Germline assignment: CDR1 DFQATT and CDR2 SNEGSKA (reference sequence). CDR3 nucleotides: TGCAGTGCTCGTGGACTAGGAGGCAACGTAGATACGCAGTATTTT. Translation gives CSARGLGGNVDTQYF.

This clonotype was observed many times. V usage is TRBV29-1 and J usage is TRBJ1-1; D gene uncertain. Germline lookup yields CDR1 SQVTM and CDR2 ANQGSEA. This CDR3 region has 13 residues. With 7 bases removed from V and 5 bases from J, the gap between germline ends came to 17 bases. The CDR3 DNA follows: TGCAGCGCAACTGCGGCGGAGAGGACTGAAGCTTTCTTT. Translated, it gives CSATAAERTEAFF.

This clonotype was detected only a few times. The gene calls are TRBV7-8 and TRBJ1-1; TRBD1 matches 7 bases. Germline-derived CDR1 and CDR2 are SGHVS and FQNEAQ. Trimming at V came to 1 base and at J to 0 bases, leaving 2 bases not matched to a gene. This CDR3 comprises 15 residues. The CDR3 region is CASSLEGAVNTEAFF. CDR3 DNA sequence: TGTGCCAGCAGCTTAGAGGGGGCGGTGAACACTGAAGCTTTCTTT.